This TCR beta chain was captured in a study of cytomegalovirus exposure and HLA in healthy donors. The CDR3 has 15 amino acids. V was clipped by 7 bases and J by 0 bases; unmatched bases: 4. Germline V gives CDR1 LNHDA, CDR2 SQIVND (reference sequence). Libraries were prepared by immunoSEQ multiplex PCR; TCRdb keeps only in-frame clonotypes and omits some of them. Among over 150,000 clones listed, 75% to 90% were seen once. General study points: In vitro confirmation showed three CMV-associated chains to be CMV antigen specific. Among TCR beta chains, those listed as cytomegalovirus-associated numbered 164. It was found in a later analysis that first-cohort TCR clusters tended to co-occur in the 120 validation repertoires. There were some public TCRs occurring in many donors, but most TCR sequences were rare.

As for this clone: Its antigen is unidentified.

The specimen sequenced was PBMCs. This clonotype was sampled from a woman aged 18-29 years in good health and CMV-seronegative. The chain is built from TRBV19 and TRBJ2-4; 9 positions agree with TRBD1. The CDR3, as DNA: TGTGCCAGTACCGGACAGGGGATAGCCAAAAACATTCAGTACTTC. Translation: CASTGQGIAKNIQYF.